These 29 T cell receptor beta chains originate from one sample sequenced in a study of T cell responses to AZD1222 COVID-19 vaccine (dated by TCRdb to 2020 to 2023). The time point label of this sample denotes: baseline before first vaccination. Libraries came from the immunoSEQ multiplex PCR assay. What TCRdb holds here is the immuneACCESS table cut down to in-frame rearrangements. Part of the clones is not present; checked against another copy, under half of the missing clones reflect an unresolved V gene, and the others are unexplained. The sample table lists about 110,000 clones, over 75% of them with a count of one. The ten largest clones add up to 4% to 5% of the sample. The sequencing here drew on peripheral blood, taken on day 0 of AZD1222 vaccination. These receptors came from an adult in good health.

The chain couples TRBV6-5 to TRBJ1-4; D is undetermined. V dropped 7 bases and J dropped 10 bases, with 13 bases sitting between them. CDR3 length equals 12 residues. Germline CDR1 reads MNHEY; CDR2 reads SVGAGI. CDR3 sequence (DNA): TGTGCCAGCACGGGCACCTCGGGAAAACTGTTTTTT. Encoded protein: CASTGTSGKLFF.

This clone showed up just a few times. The V gene is TRBV5-1, the J gene TRBJ1-2, with 7 bases aligning to TRBD1. Trimming at V came to 8 bases and at J to 4 bases, leaving 8 bases not matched to a gene. The CDR3 totals 13 residues. Germline V gene lookup returns CDR1 SGHRS and CDR2 YFSETQ. CDR3 bases: TGCGCCAGTTACGCACAGGGGATCTATGGCTACACCTTC. This codes for CASYAQGIYGYTF.

The J gene is TRBJ1-1, the V gene TRBV9; TRBD1 is a possible D gene (5 bases). V lost 4 bases, J lost 2 bases, and 15 bases lay in between. The CDR3 loop spans 15 amino acids. Germline lookup yields CDR1 SGDLS and CDR2 YYNGEE. The CDR3 loop is CASSSLKGANTEAFF. As DNA, the CDR3 is TGTGCCAGCAGCTCACTCAAAGGGGCAAACACTGAAGCTTTCTTT.

The chain carries TRBV9 and TRBJ1-5; 8 bases align to TRBD1. V trimming: 1 base; J trimming: 7 bases; junction bases outside the gene matches: 7. The CDR3 loop spans 15 amino acids. CDR1 and CDR2 (germline): SGDLS, YYNGEE. The DNA of the CDR3 is TGTGCCAGCAGCGTAAGCGACAGGGGATACCAGCCCCAGCATTTT. It is translated as CASSVSDRGYQPQHF.

Concerning this clone itself: One end of the junction fails to match germline, which may point to a read error. This sequence joins TRBV7-2 and TRBJ2-7; TRBD2 aligns across 10 bases. CDR3 length: 14 residues. Germline V gives CDR1 SGHTA, CDR2 FQGNSA. CDR3 loop: CASNLAGGRGEQYF. DNA of the CDR3: TGTGCCAGCAACTTAGCGGGAGGCCGGGGGGAGCAGTACTTC.

In this sample, this clone turned up once. This chain joins TRBV4-1 and TRBJ2-7; 8 bases match TRBD1. This CDR3 is 16 amino acids long. Germline lookup yields CDR1 MGHRA and CDR2 YSYEKL. Germline trimming cut 3 bases from V and 2 bases from J; bases unmatched to any gene: 9. The CDR3: CASSHLGRGHTYEQYF. In DNA form, the CDR3 reads TGCGCCAGCAGCCATCTAGGCAGGGGGCACACCTACGAGCAGTACTTC.

The CDR3 is CASSPITGTNSPLHF. CDR3 in DNA: TGCGCCAGCAGCCCAATTACGGGAACGAATTCACCCCTCCACTTT. The chain recombines TRBV5-1 with TRBJ1-6; no definite D call. Germline lookup yields CDR1 SGHRS and CDR2 YFSETQ. The CDR3 runs to 15 residues. V lost 4 bases, J lost 7 bases, and 15 bases lay in between. The full variable domain, rest sourced from reference TRBV5-1 and TRBJ1-6, is KAGVTQTPRYLIKTRGQQVTLSCSPISGHRSVSWYQQTPGQGLQFLFEYFSETQRNKGNFPGRFSGRQFSNSRSEMNVSTLELGDSALYLCASSPITGTNSPLHFGNGTRLTVT.

This clone was seen a single time. The chain combines TRBV5-5 with TRBJ1-2, with D perhaps matching TRBD1 (6 bases). CDR3 length equals 15 residues. V lost 5 bases and J 0 bases, leaving 14 bases between the germline ends. CDR1 is SGHKS and CDR2 is YYEKEE in the germline V gene (reference sequence). CDR3 amino acids: CASSPTGNANYGYTF. The CDR3 DNA is TGTGCCAGCAGTCCTACAGGGAATGCTAACTATGGCTACACCTTC.

The CDR3 sequence is CASTPGREQFF. The CDR3 DNA reads TGTGCCAGCACCCCCGGCCGTGAGCAGTTCTTC. The chain is built from TRBV6-2 or TRBV6-3 and TRBJ2-1, with D hard to call. Looked up from germline, CDR1 is MNHEY and CDR2 is SVGEGT. The germline V and J ends were trimmed by 7 bases and 9 bases, with 10 bases remaining between them. The CDR3 is made up of 11 amino acids.

The V and J genes are TRBV18 and TRBJ2-3; 9 positions match TRBD2. The CDR3 consists of 17 residues. The germline CDR1 and CDR2 sequences are KGHSH and LQKENI. V shed 0 bases and J 0 bases; nucleotides not matched to a gene: 4. CDR3 sequence: CASSPPRLAASTDTQYF. The CDR3 DNA follows: TGTGCCAGCTCACCACCGCGACTAGCGGCTAGCACAGATACGCAGTATTTT.

V and J are TRBV3-1 (or the pseudogene TRBV3-2) and TRBJ2-5; D unclear. Trimming stripped 1 base from V and 5 bases from J, with 17 bases between. The CDR3 spans 16 residues. Germline CDR1 and CDR2: LGHDT and YNNKEL (reference sequence). This CDR3 is CASSQAGSSVQETQYF. The CDR3 bases are TGTGCCAGCAGCCAAGCTGGTAGCAGTGTACAGGAGACCCAGTACTTC.

V is TRBV29-1 and J is TRBJ1-4, with D perhaps TRBD1 (6 bases). This CDR3 is 13 amino acids long. The V gene's germline CDR1 is SQVTM and CDR2 ANQGSEA. The CDR3 coding sequence is TGCGTTACGCGCGGGCGTCAGGGGGAAAAACTGTTTTTT. Amino acid sequence: CVTRGRQGEKLFF.

A single count supports this clone. The V and J genes are TRBV14 and TRBJ1-1; D is perhaps TRBD1 (5 bases). The CDR3 extends over 14 amino acids. The germline V gene encodes CDR1 SGHDN and CDR2 FVKESK. Between the trimmed V and J ends, which lost 1 base and 7 bases, there was a span of 13 bases. The CDR3 DNA follows: TGTGCCAGCAGCCAAGGGTCGATGGGACGTGAAGCTTTCTTT. Translation gives CASSQGSMGREAFF.

This chain uses TRBV6-1 with TRBJ2-7; D possibly corresponds to TRBD1 (5 bases). The CDR3 length is 13 residues. V lost 3 bases, J lost 0 bases, and 6 bases lay in between. CDR1 is MNHNS, CDR2 SASEGT, per germline. The DNA for the CDR3 is TGTGCCAGCAGTGATCAGGGCTCCTACGAGCAGTACTTC. Amino acid sequence: CASSDQGSYEQYF.

J is TRBJ2-3 and V is TRBV4-3; tentatively, D is TRBD2 (5 bases). Trimming stripped 2 bases from V and 1 base from J, with 13 bases between. CDR3 length: 16 amino acids. Germline CDR1 LGHNA, CDR2 YSLEER. The CDR3 nucleotides read TGCGCCAGCAGCCAAATGCACCGGGGTGGCACAGATACGCAGTATTTT. As protein: CASSQMHRGGTDTQYF.

This clone turned up a few times. The V gene is TRBV18, the J gene TRBJ1-1; possible D gene TRBD1, 5 bases. Per germline, CDR1 KGHSH and CDR2 LQKENI. This CDR3 comprises 13 residues. Trimming left V 6 bases short and J 5 bases short, with 13 bases between. CDR3 sequence: CASSLGEETEAFF. CDR3 sequence (DNA): TGTGCCAGCTCGCTGGGGGAAGAGACTGAAGCTTTCTTT.

The chain couples TRBV7-2 to TRBJ2-1, with D possibly TRBD2 on 6 matching bases. The CDR3 extends over 16 amino acids. From germline, CDR1 is SGHTA and CDR2 FQGNSA. Trimming removed 5 bases from V and 0 bases from J, with 14 bases in between. The CDR3 reads CASSTDGTGSYNEQFF. DNA for the CDR3: TGTGCCAGCAGCACAGACGGGACTGGCTCCTACAATGAGCAGTTCTTC.

For the CDR3, the DNA is TGCAGCGCCCTATTGGGGGCAGCTTCACCCCTCCACTTT. The encoded protein is CSALLGAASPLHF. The chain recombines TRBV29-1 with TRBJ1-6; D possibly corresponds to TRBD1 (6 bases). In germline, CDR1 is SQVTM, CDR2 ANQGSEA. CDR3 length: 13 amino acids. Trimming cost V 7 bases and J 9 bases, with 16 bases left between them.

V is TRBV7-6 and J is TRBJ1-4; 9 nucleotides agree with TRBD1. V lost 5 bases and J lost 7; bases outside the gene matches: 8. Looked up from germline, CDR1 is SGHVS and CDR2 is FNYEAQ. The CDR3 contains 15 residues. CDR3 DNA: TGTGCCAGCAGCAAGACCGGGACAGGGACTGAAAAACTGTTTTTT. Translation gives CASSKTGTGTEKLFF. The complete variable domain, with remaining parts taken from reference TRBV7-6 and TRBJ1-4, reads GAGVSQSPRYKVTKRGQDVALRCDPISGHVSLYWYRQALGQGPEFLTYFNYEAQQDKSGLPNDRFSAERPEGSISTLTIQRTEQRDSAMYRCASSKTGTGTEKLFFGSGTQLSVL.

The chain recombines TRBV9 with TRBJ1-2; TRBD1 matches 10 bases. The CDR3 is made up of 18 amino acids. Germline V gives CDR1 SGDLS, CDR2 YYNGEE. Trimming took 0 bases from V and 4 from J; bases not matched to a gene: 12. In nucleotides, the CDR3 is TGTGCCAGCAGCGTAGCCCCGGGACAGGGGCCCCAAAGCTATGGCTACACCTTC. Protein sequence: CASSVAPGQGPQSYGYTF.

This rearrangement joins TRBV28 to TRBJ2-7; no reliable D call. Per germline, CDR1 MDHEN and CDR2 SYDVKM. This CDR3 comprises 14 residues. V was clipped by 5 bases and J by 3 bases, with 14 bases between them. In nucleotides, the CDR3 is TGTGCCAGCAGTCCTCCAGCTGGGTTCTACGAGCAGTACTTC. Translation gives CASSPPAGFYEQYF. The full variable domain, rest sourced from reference TRBV28 and TRBJ2-7, is DVKVTQSSRYLVKRTGEKVFLECVQDMDHENMFWYRQDPGLGLRLIYFSYDVKMKEKGDIPEGYSVSREKKERFSLILESASTNQTSMYLCASSPPAGFYEQYFGPGTRLTVT.

V usage is TRBV5-6 and J usage is TRBJ2-4; D could derive from TRBD1 or TRBD2 (6 bases each). Germline CDR1 and CDR2: SGHDT and YYEEEE. V lost 0 bases and J 0 bases, leaving 19 bases between the germline ends. The CDR3 sequence is 19 residues long. The CDR3 loop is CASSLGSGTGTLAKNIQYF. The CDR3 nucleotides are TGTGCCAGCAGCTTGGGTAGCGGAACAGGGACACTAGCCAAAAACATTCAGTACTTC. Supplemented by reference TRBV5-6 and TRBJ2-4, the full variable domain reads DAGVTQSPTHLIKTRGQQVTLRCSPKSGHDTVSWYQQALGQGPQFIFQYYEEEERQRGNFPDRFSGHQFPNYSSELNVNALLLGDSALYLCASSLGSGTGTLAKNIQYFGAGTRLSVL.

The chain combines TRBV28 with TRBJ2-2; D is uncertain. Germline values: CDR1 MDHEN, CDR2 SYDVKM. V lost 7 bases to trimming and J lost 0 bases, with 9 bases between them. This CDR3 is 14 amino acids long. CDR3 sequence reads: CASTTPPNTGELFF. CDR3 nucleotides: TGTGCCAGCACAACCCCGCCGAACACCGGGGAGCTGTTTTTT. Full variable domain (missing parts from reference TRBV28 and TRBJ2-2): DVKVTQSSRYLVKRTGEKVFLECVQDMDHENMFWYRQDPGLGLRLIYFSYDVKMKEKGDIPEGYSVSREKKERFSLILESASTNQTSMYLCASTTPPNTGELFFGEGSRLTVL.

CDR3: CASTPSGEDYGYTF. CDR3 in DNA: TGTGCCAGCACCCCCTCAGGGGAGGACTATGGCTACACCTTC. The chain joins TRBV11-2 to TRBJ1-2; possibly TRBD1 for D (6 bases). CDR1 and CDR2 from the germline V gene are SGHAT and FQNNGV. The CDR3 covers 14 residues. Trimming shortened V by 7 bases and J by 3 bases, and 15 bases separated the two germline ends.

This chain joins TRBV6-5 and TRBJ2-3; TRBD1 agrees at 9 bases. Germline V gives CDR1 MNHEY, CDR2 SVGAGI. With 1 base clipped from V and 7 bases from J, the junction kept 6 bases outside the gene matches. This CDR3 region has 15 residues. The CDR3 reads CASSYFGQGTNTQYF. For the CDR3, the DNA is TGTGCCAGCAGTTACTTTGGACAGGGGACTAATACGCAGTATTTT.

This chain connects TRBV5-8 to TRBJ1-1; a weak D match, TRBD1 (5 bases). Per germline, CDR1 SGHTS and CDR2 YDEGEE. There are 14 residues in the CDR3. Trimming left V 4 bases short and J 3 bases short, with 13 bases between. CDR3 protein: CASSRTSGDTEAFF. The CDR3 DNA reads TGTGCCAGCAGCCGGACGTCGGGGGACACTGAAGCTTTCTTT.

The chain joins TRBV19 to TRBJ1-1, with D possibly matching TRBD1 (5 bases). This CDR3 comprises 14 residues. Trimming cost V 5 bases and J 1 base, with 11 bases left between them. CDR1 and CDR2 (germline): LNHDA, SQIVND (reference sequence). The CDR3 region is CASSYGTENTEAFF. DNA for the CDR3: TGTGCCAGTAGTTACGGGACCGAGAACACTGAAGCTTTCTTT.

This rearrangement joins TRBV10-1 to TRBJ2-1, with 10 bases lining up with TRBD1. Germline V CDR1 and CDR2: WNHNN, SYGVQD (reference sequence). The CDR3 spans 16 residues. With V trimmed by 5 bases and J by 12 bases, 16 bases remained unmatched. CDR3 loop: CASSYRRDRGLGRQFF. The CDR3 bases are TGCGCCAGCAGTTACCGACGGGACAGGGGTTTAGGAAGGCAGTTCTTC.

V usage is TRBV7-8 and J usage is TRBJ2-5, with D unresolved. Germline V gives CDR1 SGHVS, CDR2 FQNEAQ. The ends were cut back, 3 bases at V and 5 bases at J, with 16 bases in the middle. CDR3 length: 15 residues. The CDR3 coding sequence is TGTGCCAGCAGCTTTAGGTGGCTGGGCCCCGAGACCCAGTACTTC. Protein sequence: CASSFRWLGPETQYF.